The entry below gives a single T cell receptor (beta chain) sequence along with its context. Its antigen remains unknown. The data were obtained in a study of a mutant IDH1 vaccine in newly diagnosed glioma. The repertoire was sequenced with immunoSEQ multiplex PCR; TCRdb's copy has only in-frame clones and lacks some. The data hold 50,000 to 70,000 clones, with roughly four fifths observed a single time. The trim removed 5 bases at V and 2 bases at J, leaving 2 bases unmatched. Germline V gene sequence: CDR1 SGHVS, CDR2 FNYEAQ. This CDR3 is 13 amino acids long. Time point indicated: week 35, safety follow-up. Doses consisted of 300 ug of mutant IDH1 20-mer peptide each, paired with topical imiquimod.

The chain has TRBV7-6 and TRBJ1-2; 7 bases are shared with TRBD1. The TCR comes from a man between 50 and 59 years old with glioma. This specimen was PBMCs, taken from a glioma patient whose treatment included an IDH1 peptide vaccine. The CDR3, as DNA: TGTGCCAGCAGCCCGACAGGGAACTATGGCTACACCTTC. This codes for CASSPTGNYGYTF.